The T cell receptor (beta chain) described here comes from a study of human T cells and chemical hapten exposure. The wider study: The patients were mostly female; they had alopecia areata, totalis or universalis. Points from the study as a whole: Significantly more large CDR3 similarity clusters arose among expanded TCRs than among controls.

This clonotype has more than one count but fewer than ten. Its specificity is not known. TCRdb processed the RACE reads anew with MiXCR; each CDR3 protein has one entry. The table has more than 300,000 distinct CDR3 sequences, around 5.5% seen once. Time point here: pre-sensitization, week 0. Treatment denoted: therapeutic diphenylcyclopropenone sensitization with weekly scalp DPC. This specimen was whole blood, taken in connection with sensitization to the hapten diphenylcyclopropenone (DPC). The clonotype comes from a woman younger than 35 with alopecia areata. Some clones in this sample may be carry-over from other donors' samples.

CDR3 sequence reads: CASSTGGVTYEQYF. CDR3 coding DNA: TGTGCCAGCAGTACAGGGGGGGTGACCTACGAGCAGTACTTC. V is TRBV6-2 or TRBV6-3 and J is TRBJ2-7; D perhaps matches TRBD1 (8 bases). Trimming stripped 5 bases from V and 2 bases from J, with 13 bases between. This CDR3 has 14 amino acids. The V gene's germline CDR1 is MNHEY and CDR2 SVGEGT.